This T cell receptor beta chain was recorded in a study of blood T cell repertoires in COVID-19. The wider study: The cDNA or gDNA used as material had been derived from T cells, B-cell-depleted T cells, or PBMCs.

Per the original data handling: Nucleated cell counts were estimated from reference gene primer amplification. The repertoire was sequenced with immunoSEQ multiplex PCR; TCRdb's copy has only in-frame clones and lacks some. The DNA was the basis for D and trimming; V, J and clone size are from that table. In the table there are 260,000 or so clones, over 70% of which are singletons. The J segment lost 6 bases and the V segment lost 3 bases, leaving 4 bases of the junction unmatched. The CDR3 has 14 amino acids. CDR1 KGHSH and CDR2 LQKENI come from the germline V gene. This sequence originates from a man older than 75 with acute or convalescent COVID-19. This chain connects TRBV18 to TRBJ1-4, with 7 bases identical to TRBD1. Sequenced material: peripheral blood. CDR3 DNA: TGTGCCAGCTCACCGGACAGGAGGGATGAAAAACTGTTTTTT. Translating gives CASSPDRRDEKLFF.